One and the same sample provided the 17 T cell receptor beta chains below, sequenced in a study of blood T cells in healthy people across ages. Sample-barcoded 5' priming and a J-beta primer mix drove a second PCR of roughly 7 to 11 cycles. MiXCR, applied by TCRdb to the 5' RACE reads, yields one record per CDR3 protein. The repertoire has hundreds of thousands of distinct CDR3 sequences, over 40% of them found once; the top ten carry 25% to 35%. The sample was blood. The receptors were sampled from a man older than 75 in good health.

The table lists this clonotype with a few counts. V is TRBV7-3 and J is TRBJ2-1; weak D call: TRBD1 (5 bases). The germline V gene encodes CDR1 SGHTA and CDR2 FQGTGA. The CDR3 covers 14 residues. V was clipped by 1 base and J by 5 bases, with 9 bases between them. The CDR3 protein is CASSLINRNNEQFF. The CDR3 nucleotides read TGTGCCAGCAGCTTAATTAACAGGAACAATGAGCAGTTCTTC.

The J gene is TRBJ2-7, the V gene TRBV28, with 8 nucleotides matching TRBD1. V trimming: 7 bases; J trimming: 1 base; junction bases outside the gene matches: 9. Germline CDR1 is MDHEN and CDR2 is SYDVKM. The CDR3 covers 15 residues. CDR3 DNA: TGTGCCAGCACCCGAGATCAGGGGGCTTCCTACGAGCAGTACTTC. Residues: CASTRDQGASYEQYF.

The gene calls are TRBV9 and TRBJ1-4; 9 bases match TRBD1. This CDR3 is built from 16 residues. Germline V gene data show CDR1 as SGDLS and CDR2 as YYNGEE. The V segment lost 3 bases and the J segment 7 bases; nucleotides outside the gene matches: 10. The CDR3 here is CASSGTGTGYGEKLFF. CDR3 DNA sequence: TGTGCCAGCAGCGGAACCGGGACAGGGTATGGTGAAAAACTGTTTTTT.

This chain uses TRBV28 with TRBJ1-4; D unresolved. The V gene lost 6 bases and the J gene lost 8 bases, with 16 bases spanning the gap. CDR1 is MDHEN, CDR2 SYDVKM, per germline. There are 14 residues in the CDR3. The CDR3 DNA is TGTGCCAGCAGCCCGGGATTTGACCGAGAAAAACTGTTTTTT. It encodes CASSPGFDREKLFF.

The CDR3 protein is CASSLGASPLNTEAFF. The DNA for the CDR3 is TGCGCCAGCAGCTTGGGCGCCAGCCCCTTGAACACTGAAGCTTTCTTT. The chain recombines TRBV5-1 with TRBJ1-1; no clear D. The CDR3 sequence is 16 residues long. Germline CDR1 SGHRS, CDR2 YFSETQ. Trimming cost V 0 bases and J 0 bases, with 12 bases left between them.

About this clonotype itself: Relative to the germline gene, one junction end is altered; a read error may explain this. The chain combines TRBV18 with TRBJ1-1; D is perhaps TRBD1 (6 bases). The CDR3 contains 14 residues. The germline CDR1 and CDR2 sequences are KGHSH and LQKENI. CDR3 nucleotide sequence: TGTGTCAGCCTACCCGATCGAGGGGGCACTGAAGCTTTCTTT. It encodes CVSLPDRGGTEAFF.

This chain connects TRBV12-5 to TRBJ1-1; D is possibly TRBD1 (5 bases). CDR1 LGHNT and CDR2 FRNRAP come from the germline V gene. The CDR3 totals 14 residues. Trimming removed 10 bases at V and 0 bases at J, with 15 bases between. The CDR3 DNA follows: TGTGCTATTAAGACGGGGGTCGTGAACACTGAAGCTTTCTTT. Its translation: CAIKTGVVNTEAFF.

This clonotype has only a few counts. The rearrangement uses TRBV20-1 and TRBJ2-5, with D perhaps TRBD2 (6 bases). The CDR3 is 14 residues long. Per the germline V gene, CDR1 is DFQATT and CDR2 is SNEGSKA (reference sequence). V was trimmed by 6 bases and J by 5 bases, leaving 19 bases between them. The CDR3 DNA reads as TGCAGTGCACGCCGGGACTCCCCCTTTGAGACCCAGTACTTC. This gives the protein CSARRDSPFETQYF.

The V call is TRBV29-1, the J call TRBJ2-7; D is uncertain. There are 12 residues in the CDR3. V was cut by 5 bases and J by 0 bases, with 8 bases left in between. CDR1 and CDR2 from the germline V gene are SQVTM and ANQGSEA. In nucleotides, the CDR3 is TGCAGCGTTAGGGCAGCCTCCTACGAGCAGTACTTC. Its translation is CSVRAASYEQYF.

J is TRBJ2-1 and V is TRBV7-9; D tentatively reads TRBD1 or TRBD2 (6 bases each). The CDR3 has 14 amino acids. Deletions cut 1 base from V and 5 bases from J, with 9 bases between. Germline CDR1 SEHNR, CDR2 FQNEAQ (reference sequence). CDR3 loop: CASSLEGGHNEQFF. The CDR3 region has the DNA TGTGCCAGCAGCTTAGAGGGGGGCCACAATGAGCAGTTCTTC.

The chain couples TRBV6-2 or TRBV6-3 to TRBJ2-5; TRBD1 might be the D (6 bases). V dropped 0 bases and J dropped 3 bases, with 11 bases sitting between them. The CDR3 is made up of 15 amino acids. Germline assignment: CDR1 MNHEY and CDR2 SVGEGT. In DNA, the CDR3 is TGTGCCAGCAGTTACTCTACAGGGTGGGAAGAGACCCAGTACTTC. Residues: CASSYSTGWEETQYF.

As to this clonotype: A much larger clone differs from this one at a single base, so this may be a read error. The chain combines TRBV29-1 with TRBJ1-4, with D perhaps matching TRBD1 (5 bases). The length of the CDR3 is 14 residues. Germline V gene lookup returns CDR1 SQVTM and CDR2 ANQGSEA. CDR3 sequence reads: CSVRGFETKEKLFF. Written as DNA, the CDR3 is TGCAGCGTTAGGGGATTTGAAACTAAGGAAAAACTGTTTTTT.

This clonotype was observed once. The gene calls are TRBV20-1 and TRBJ2-7, with D hard to call. The CDR3 is made up of 13 amino acids. Germline V gene lookup returns CDR1 DFQATT and CDR2 SNEGSKA (reference sequence). V gave up 0 bases and J gave up 11 bases, with 17 bases separating them. CDR3 coding DNA: TGCAGTGCTAGAGAATTGTCTTCAGTCGGAGAGTACTTC. Translation: CSARELSSVGEYF.

This clonotype was observed a few times. The genes are TRBV11-2 and TRBJ2-4; 9 nucleotides line up with TRBD2. The DNA matches TRBJ2-7 better at its end, which makes the J call doubtful. The CDR3 is 15 residues long. Germline V gives CDR1 SGHAT, CDR2 FQNNGV. The DNA of the CDR3 is TGTGCCAGCAGCTTAGGCCCTAGCGGGGACTACGAGCAGTACTTC. Translation gives CASSLGPSGDYEQYF.

V and J are TRBV28 and TRBJ2-6; possibly TRBD2 for D (5 bases). Germline lookup yields CDR1 MDHEN and CDR2 SYDVKM. V was trimmed by 6 bases and J by 0 bases, leaving 9 bases between them. This CDR3 region has 15 residues. The CDR3 region has the DNA TGTGCCAGCAGATCCCGGGACTCTGGGGCCAACGTCCTGACTTTC. This sequence encodes CASRSRDSGANVLTF.

This chain links TRBV13 with TRBJ1-6; a weak D match, TRBD1 (5 bases). V was pared by 4 bases and J by 15 bases, with 25 bases between. CDR3 size: 16 residues. The germline V gene has CDR1 PRHDT and CDR2 FYEKMQ (reference sequence). CDR3 DNA sequence: TGTGCCAGCAGCTCCGGCAGGGAGGGCCCCTTCCTAGACCTCCACTTT. Translation gives CASSSGREGPFLDLHF.

The rearrangement uses TRBV7-2 and TRBJ1-4; D perhaps matches TRBD1 (6 bases). Germline CDR1 reads SGHTA; CDR2 reads FQGNSA. V lost 2 bases to trimming and J lost 8 bases, with 9 bases between them. The CDR3 length is 13 residues. CDR3: CASSLRTEEKLFF. The DNA of the CDR3 is TGTGCCAGCAGCTTAAGGACAGAAGAAAAACTGTTTTTT.